These T cell receptor beta chains were read from a single sample in a study of T cell repertoires in cytomegalovirus infection. Their recognized antigens are unknown. TCRdb passed the reads through MiXCR, listing each CDR3 protein once. In the table there are approximately 110,000 distinct CDR3 sequences, around 29% of which are singletons. The sample was CD8+ T cells from cultured PBMCs, taken from culture after CMV antigen stimulation. These TCRs come from a human donor in good health (CMV status not recorded). Some clones in this sample may be carry-over from other donors' samples. CDR3s include the opening cysteine and the closing phenylalanine or tryptophan. A D gene is named only where the DNA matches it firmly. Rows may omit the clone size; those that give it use once, few, many or a size class.

J: TRBJ2-1
size: .
V: TRBV10-3
D: .
CDR3: CAISASYNEQFF
DNA: TGTGCCATCAGTGCATCCTACAATGAGCAGTTCTTC

J: TRBJ1-5
size: .
V: TRBV19
D: .
CDR3: CASSQFTRGNQPQHF
DNA: TGTGCCAGTAGTCAATTTACCAGGGGCAATCAGCCCCAGCATTTT

J: TRBJ2-1
size: .
V: TRBV9
D: TRBD2
CDR3: CASMDGGYNEQFF
DNA: TGTGCCAGCATGGACGGGGGGTACAATGAGCAGTTCTTC

J: TRBJ2-7
size: many
V: TRBV7-9
D: .
CDR3: CASSLRPLYEQYF
DNA: TGTGCCAGCAGCCTAAGACCCCTCTACGAGCAGTACTTC

J: TRBJ2-1
size: .
V: TRBV29-1
D: .
CDR3: CSVEEGGGRLNEQFF
DNA: TGCAGCGTTGAAGAGGGGGGGGGGCGACTGAATGAGCAGTTCTTC

J: TRBJ2-3
size: .
V: TRBV27
D: TRBD2
CDR3: CASGPGTSGGPFPDTQYF
DNA: TGTGCCAGCGGACCCGGGACTAGCGGGGGGCCCTTCCCAGATACGCAGTATTTT

J: TRBJ2-1
size: .
V: TRBV6-2/TRBV6-3
D: .
CDR3: CASSYYGLEQFF
DNA: TGTGCCAGCAGTTACTACGGGCTTGAGCAGTTCTTC

J: TRBJ1-1
size: .
V: TRBV11-2
D: .
CDR3: CASSCLFGGYTEAFF
DNA: TGTGCCAGCAGCTGCCTCTTTGGGGGCTACACTGAAGCTTTCTTT

J: TRBJ1-5
size: .
V: TRBV28
D: .
CDR3: CASRGTLTYSNQPQHF
DNA: TGTGCCAGCAGGGGGACGTTGACTTATAGCAATCAGCCCCAGCATTTT

J: TRBJ2-7
size: few
V: TRBV6-1
D: TRBD2
CDR3: CASTKFRGDYEQYF
DNA: TGTGCCAGCACAAAGTTCCGGGGGGACTACGAGCAGTACTTC

J: TRBJ2-1
size: once
V: TRBV27
D: TRBD2
CDR3: CASSTRTSGGDEQFF
DNA: TGTGCCAGCAGTACACGGACTAGCGGGGGAGATGAGCAGTTCTTC

J: TRBJ2-2
size: few
V: TRBV6-1
D: .
CDR3: CASRIQVANTGELFF
DNA: TGTGCCAGCAGAATACAGGTCGCGAACACCGGGGAGCTGTTTTTT

J: TRBJ1-5
size: few
V: TRBV4-1
D: .
CDR3: CASSWDPHNQPQHF
DNA: TGCGCCAGTAGCTGGGACCCCCACAATCAGCCCCAGCATTTT

J: TRBJ2-1
size: few
V: TRBV7-8
D: TRBD1
CDR3: CASSSGTGVYDEQFF
DNA: TGTGCCAGCAGCTCCGGGACAGGGGTTTACGATGAGCAGTTCTTC

J: TRBJ2-7
size: .
V: TRBV4-1
D: .
CDR3: CASSLFGPEPYEQYF
DNA: .

J: TRBJ1-4
size: many
V: TRBV7-6
D: .
CDR3: CASSLQRQTTNEKLFF
DNA: TGTGCCAGCAGCCTCCAGCGACAGACAACTAATGAAAAACTGTTTTTT

J: TRBJ1-2
size: .
V: TRBV10-3
D: .
CDR3: CAISESAGRWGYTF
DNA: TGTGCCATCAGTGAGTCGGCAGGACGGTGGGGCTACACCTTC

J: TRBJ1-5
size: many
V: TRBV7-2
D: .
CDR3: CASSFYDSDQPQHF
DNA: TGTGCCAGCAGCTTTTATGACAGCGATCAGCCCCAGCATTTT

J: TRBJ1-4
size: .
V: TRBV11-2
D: .
CDR3: CASSPSDWSATNEKLFF
DNA: TGTGCCAGCAGCCCAAGCGATTGGTCTGCAACTAATGAAAAACTGTTTTTT

J: TRBJ1-5
size: many
V: TRBV11-2
D: .
CDR3: CASSLAQGVQPQHF
DNA: TGTGCCAGCAGCCTCGCCCAAGGGGTACAGCCCCAGCATTTT

J: TRBJ1-1
size: few
V: TRBV15
D: .
CDR3: CATSRDRSSGTEAFF
DNA: TGTGCCACCAGCAGAGACAGGTCCAGCGGCACTGAAGCTTTCTTT

J: TRBJ1-1
size: .
V: TRBV19
D: TRBD1
CDR3: CASSHRPGQGNTEAFF
DNA: TGTGCCAGTAGTCACCGCCCTGGACAGGGAAACACTGAAGCTTTCTTT

J: TRBJ1-5
size: many
V: TRBV19
D: TRBD1
CDR3: CASTAGGQPQHF
DNA: TGTGCCAGTACGGCAGGGGGTCAGCCCCAGCATTTT

J: TRBJ1-5
size: few
V: TRBV5-5
D: TRBD1
CDR3: CASSWTGTDQPQHF
DNA: TGTGCCAGCAGCTGGACAGGGACCGATCAGCCCCAGCATTTT

J: TRBJ1-5
size: few
V: TRBV28
D: TRBD1
CDR3: CASSVGTDMTLSNQPQHF
DNA: TGTGCCAGCAGTGTAGGGACAGACATGACCCTTAGCAATCAGCCCCAGCATTTT

J: TRBJ2-2
size: .
V: TRBV10-3
D: .
CDR3: CAISDSGELFF
DNA: TGTGCCATCAGTGATTCAGGGGAGCTGTTTTTT

J: TRBJ2-5
size: .
V: TRBV2
D: TRBD2
CDR3: CASSEGGRGVQETQYF
DNA: TGTGCCAGCAGTGAAGGAGGGCGGGGGGTTCAAGAGACCCAGTACTTC

J: TRBJ1-2
size: .
V: TRBV5-4
D: .
CDR3: CASSSPGHAGYGYTF
DNA: TGTGCCAGCAGCTCACCGGGACATGCGGGCTATGGCTACACCTTC

J: TRBJ1-2
size: .
V: TRBV7-5
D: .
CDR3: CISVPEPLFGGGSYTF
DNA: .

J: TRBJ2-7
size: many
V: TRBV5-6
D: .
CDR3: CASSLDGYYEQYF
DNA: TGTGCCAGCAGCTTGGACGGTTACTACGAGCAGTACTTC

J: TRBJ2-2
size: .
V: TRBV12-3/TRBV12-4
D: .
CDR3: CASSLGDANTGELFF
DNA: TGTGCCAGCAGTTTAGGGGATGCGAACACCGGGGAGCTGTTTTTT

J: TRBJ2-3
size: .
V: TRBV7-2
D: TRBD2
CDR3: CASIWGGMQYF
DNA: TGTGCCAGCATCTGGGGGGGGATGCAGTATTTT

J: TRBJ1-4
size: .
V: TRBV6-6
D: .
CDR3: CASIRATGGASEKLFF
DNA: TGTGCCAGCATTCGGGCCACGGGGGGGGCTTCTGAAAAACTGTTTTTT

J: TRBJ1-5
size: .
V: TRBV28
D: .
CDR3: CASSPTDSNQPQHF
DNA: TGTGCCAGCAGTCCGACAGATAGCAATCAGCCCCAGCATTTT

J: TRBJ1-2
size: .
V: TRBV4-1
D: TRBD1
CDR3: CASSQVTGGRGEAGYTF
DNA: TGCGCCAGCAGCCAAGTGACAGGGGGAAGGGGCGAAGCTGGCTACACCTTC

J: TRBJ2-1
size: .
V: TRBV28
D: TRBD2
CDR3: CASSEGLANEQFF
DNA: TGTGCCAGCAGCGAAGGACTAGCAAATGAGCAGTTCTTC

J: TRBJ2-7
size: many
V: TRBV4-1
D: .
CDR3: CASSPGDSYEQYF
DNA: TGCGCCAGCTCCCCAGGGGATTCCTACGAGCAGTACTTC

J: TRBJ2-1
size: .
V: TRBV4-1
D: .
CDR3: CASSQGINEQFF
DNA: TGCGCCAGCAGCCAGGGGATCAATGAGCAGTTCTTC

J: TRBJ1-4
size: .
V: TRBV7-2
D: .
CDR3: CASSFVGGRWEKLFF
DNA: TGTGCCAGCAGCTTCGTCGGGGGCCGTTGGGAAAAACTGTTTTTT

J: TRBJ2-2
size: .
V: TRBV6-8
D: TRBD1
CDR3: CASSYSGQPNTGELFF
DNA: TGTGCCAGCAGTTACTCGGGACAGCCCAACACCGGGGAGCTGTTTTTT